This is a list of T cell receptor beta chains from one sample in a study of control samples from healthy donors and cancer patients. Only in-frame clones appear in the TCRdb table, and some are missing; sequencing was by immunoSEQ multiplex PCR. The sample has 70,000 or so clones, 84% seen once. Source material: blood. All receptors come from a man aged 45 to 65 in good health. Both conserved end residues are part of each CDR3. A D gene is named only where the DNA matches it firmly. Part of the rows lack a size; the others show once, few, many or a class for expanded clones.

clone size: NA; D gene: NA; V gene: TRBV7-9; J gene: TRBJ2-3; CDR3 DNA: TGTGCCAGCCAGGACTTCACAGATACGCAGTATTTT; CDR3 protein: CASQDFTDTQYF
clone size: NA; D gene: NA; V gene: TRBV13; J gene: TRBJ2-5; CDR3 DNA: TGTGCCAGCAGCTTAAAGGGGTCAGAGACCCAGTACTTC; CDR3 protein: CASSLKGSETQYF
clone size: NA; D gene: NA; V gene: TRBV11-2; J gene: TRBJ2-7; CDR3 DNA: TGTGCCAGCAGCTTAAGCACAGAGAGCTCCTACGAGCAGTACTTC; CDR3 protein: CASSLSTESSYEQYF
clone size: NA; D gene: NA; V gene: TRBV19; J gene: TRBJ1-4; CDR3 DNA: TGTGCCAGTAGTATGGCTCAGCTGAATGAAAAACTGTTTTTT; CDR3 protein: CASSMAQLNEKLFF
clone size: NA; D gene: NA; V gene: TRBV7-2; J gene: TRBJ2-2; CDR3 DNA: TGTGCCAGCAGCTTATTAGGCGCGGCGGTGAGGTCCGGGGAGCTGTTTTTT; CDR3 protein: CASSLLGAAVRSGELFF
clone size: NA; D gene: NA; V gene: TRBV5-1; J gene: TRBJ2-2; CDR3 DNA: TGCGCCAGCAGCTTGAGGACAGCCACCGGGGAGCTGTTTTTT; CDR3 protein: CASSLRTATGELFF
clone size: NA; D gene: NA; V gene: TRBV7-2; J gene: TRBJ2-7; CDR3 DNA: TGTGCCAGCAGCTTTAGGGCAAGGTCCTACGAGCAGTACTTC; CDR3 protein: CASSFRARSYEQYF
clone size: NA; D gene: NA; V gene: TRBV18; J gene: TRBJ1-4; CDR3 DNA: TGTGCCAGCTCACCGGCCAACAGGGAGACTAATGAAAAACTGTTTTTT; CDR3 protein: CASSPANRETNEKLFF
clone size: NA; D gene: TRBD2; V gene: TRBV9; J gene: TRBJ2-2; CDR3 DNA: TGTGCCAGCAATCTAGCGGGAGAGACCGGGGAGCTGTTTTTT; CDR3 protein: CASNLAGETGELFF
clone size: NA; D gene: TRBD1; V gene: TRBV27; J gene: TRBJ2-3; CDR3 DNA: TGTGCCAGCAGTCCAACCCTTGGACAGGTCACATATACGCAGTATTTT; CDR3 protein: CASSPTLGQVTYTQYF
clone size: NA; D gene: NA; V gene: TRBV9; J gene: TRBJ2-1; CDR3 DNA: TGTGCCAGCAGCGTAGTGGAGGGAGGAGCTTATGAGCAGTTCTTC; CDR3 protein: CASSVVEGGAYEQFF
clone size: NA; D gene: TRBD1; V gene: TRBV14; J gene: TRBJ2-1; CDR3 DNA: TGTGCCAGCAGCTTGGACAGGGGAGGGTCCTACAATGAGCAGTTCTTC; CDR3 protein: CASSLDRGGSYNEQFF
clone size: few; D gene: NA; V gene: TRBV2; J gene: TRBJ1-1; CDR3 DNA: TGTGCCAGCAGGGTTGGTTGGAACACTGAAGCTTTCTTT; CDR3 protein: CASRVGWNTEAFF
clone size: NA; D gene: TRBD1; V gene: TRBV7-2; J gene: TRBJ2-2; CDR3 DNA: TGTGCCAGCAGCCCCGACAGGGGTGTAACCGGGGAGCTGTTTTTT; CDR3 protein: CASSPDRGVTGELFF
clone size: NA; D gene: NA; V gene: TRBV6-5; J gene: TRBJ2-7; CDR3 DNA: TGTGCCAGCGCTAGCGCTAATTCCAAGCAGTACTTC; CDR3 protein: CASASANSKQYF
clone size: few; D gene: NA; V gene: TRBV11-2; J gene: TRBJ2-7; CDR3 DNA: TGTGCCAGCAGCTTAGCTGAAACCTACGAGCAGTACTTC; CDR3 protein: CASSLAETYEQYF
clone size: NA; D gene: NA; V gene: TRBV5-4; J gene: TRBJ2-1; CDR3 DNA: TGTGCCAGCAGCTTGGCATTGCGAGGTTCCTACAATGAGCAGTTCTTC; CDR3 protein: CASSLALRGSYNEQFF
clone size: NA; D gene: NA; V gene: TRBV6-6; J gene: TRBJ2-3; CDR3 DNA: TGTGCCAGCAGTCCCTGGACAACTATTTCCGGAGATACGCAGTATTTT; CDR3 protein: CASSPWTTISGDTQYF
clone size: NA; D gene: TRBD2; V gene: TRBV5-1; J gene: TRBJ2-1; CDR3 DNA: TGCGCCAGCAGCTTGGTACTAGCGGGTGATGAGCAGTTCTTC; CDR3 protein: CASSLVLAGDEQFF
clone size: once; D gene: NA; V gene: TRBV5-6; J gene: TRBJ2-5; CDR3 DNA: TGTGCCAGCAGCTTGGCCAGGCAGGGGCGGGAGACCCAGTACTTC; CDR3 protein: CASSLARQGRETQYF
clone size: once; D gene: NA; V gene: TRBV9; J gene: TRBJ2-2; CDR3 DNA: TGTGCCAGCATCCGATACCTGAACCCGAACACCGGGGAGCTGTTTTTT; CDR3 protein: CASIRYLNPNTGELFF
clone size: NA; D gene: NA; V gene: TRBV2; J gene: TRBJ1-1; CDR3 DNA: TGTGCCAGCAGGGAGGACGGGAACACTGAAGCTTTCTTT; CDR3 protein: CASREDGNTEAFF
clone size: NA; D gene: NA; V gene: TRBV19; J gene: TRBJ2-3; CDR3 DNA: TGTGCCAGTAGTATAGCTAGCACAGATACGCAGTATTTT; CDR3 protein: CASSIASTDTQYF
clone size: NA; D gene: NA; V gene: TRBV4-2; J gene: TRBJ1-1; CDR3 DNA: TGTGCCAGCAGCCAGGACCAGAGAGTGAACACTGAAGCTTTCTTT; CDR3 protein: CASSQDQRVNTEAFF
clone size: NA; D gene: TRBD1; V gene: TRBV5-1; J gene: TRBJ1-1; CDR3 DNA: TGCGCCAGCAGCGCCACAGGGGGAGGCACTGAAGCTTTCTTT; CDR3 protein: CASSATGGGTEAFF
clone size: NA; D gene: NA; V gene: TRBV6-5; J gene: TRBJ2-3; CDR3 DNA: TGTGCCAGCAGAAAAGGCCCGACTAGCACAGATACGCAGTATTTT; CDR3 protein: CASRKGPTSTDTQYF
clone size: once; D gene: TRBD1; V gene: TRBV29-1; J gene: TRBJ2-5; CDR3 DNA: TGCAGCGTAGGGGGCGGTGGCCAAGAGACCCAGTACTTC; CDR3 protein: CSVGGGGQETQYF
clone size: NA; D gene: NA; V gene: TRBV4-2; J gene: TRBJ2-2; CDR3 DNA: TGTGCCAGCAGCCAATACGGGAGCGGGAACACCGGGGAGCTGTTTTTT; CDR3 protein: CASSQYGSGNTGELFF
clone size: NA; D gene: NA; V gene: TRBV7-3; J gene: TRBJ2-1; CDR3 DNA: TGTGCCAGCAGTTCTCAGGGGGGAGGGATTAATGAGCAGTTCTTC; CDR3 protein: CASSSQGGGINEQFF
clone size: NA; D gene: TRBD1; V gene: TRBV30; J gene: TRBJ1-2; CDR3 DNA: TGTGCCTGGGGACAGGGTGACTATGGCTACACCTTC; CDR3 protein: CAWGQGDYGYTF
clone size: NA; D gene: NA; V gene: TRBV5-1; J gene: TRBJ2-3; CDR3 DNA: TGCGCCAGCAGCCGGGACCACTCCACAGATACGCAGTATTTT; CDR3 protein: CASSRDHSTDTQYF
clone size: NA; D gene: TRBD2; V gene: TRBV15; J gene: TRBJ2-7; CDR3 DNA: TGTGCCACCAGCAGAGAGACTAGCGGGAGCTACGAGCAGTACTTC; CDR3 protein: CATSRETSGSYEQYF
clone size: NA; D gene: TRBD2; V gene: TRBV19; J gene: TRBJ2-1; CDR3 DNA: TGTGCCAGTGAAGCGGGGTCCTCCTACAATGAGCAGTTCTTC; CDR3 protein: CASEAGSSYNEQFF
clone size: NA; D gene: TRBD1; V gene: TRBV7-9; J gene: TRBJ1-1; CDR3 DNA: TGTGCCAGCAGCCCCCCGACAGGGGCCAACACTGAAGCTTTCTTT; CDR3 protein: CASSPPTGANTEAFF
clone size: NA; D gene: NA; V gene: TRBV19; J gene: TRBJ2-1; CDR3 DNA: TGTGCCAGTAGTATCTCCAGGGCCGGGGGGCAGTTCTTC; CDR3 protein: CASSISRAGGQFF
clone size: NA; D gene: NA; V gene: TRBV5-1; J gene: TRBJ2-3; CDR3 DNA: TGCGCCAGCAACCAACAGGGCCTCTTGGATACGCAGTATTTT; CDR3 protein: CASNQQGLLDTQYF
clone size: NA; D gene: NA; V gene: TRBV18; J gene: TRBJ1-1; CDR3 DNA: TGTGCCAGCTCACCAGGGGCGCAAAATGAAGCTTTCTTT; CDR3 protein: CASSPGAQNEAFF
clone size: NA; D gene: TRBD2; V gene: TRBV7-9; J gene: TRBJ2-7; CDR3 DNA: TGTGCCAGCAGCTTAGTAGCGGGCCTTAGAGAGCAGTACTTC; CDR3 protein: CASSLVAGLREQYF
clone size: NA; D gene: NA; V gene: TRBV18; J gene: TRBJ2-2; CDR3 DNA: TGTGCCAGCTCGCCTCAAATTAACACCGGGGAGCTGTTTTTT; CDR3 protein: CASSPQINTGELFF
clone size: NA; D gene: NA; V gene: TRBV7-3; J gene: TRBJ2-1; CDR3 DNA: TGTGCCAGCAGCGAAGGACTTGATTTTAGCTCCTACAATGAGCAGTTCTTC; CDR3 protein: CASSEGLDFSSYNEQFF
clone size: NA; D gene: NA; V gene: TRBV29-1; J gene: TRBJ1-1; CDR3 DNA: TGCAGCGTTAACCGAGGGGTCACTGAAGCTTTCTTT; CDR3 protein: CSVNRGVTEAFF
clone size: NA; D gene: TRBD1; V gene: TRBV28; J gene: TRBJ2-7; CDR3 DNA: TGTGCCAGCAGCCCGAGAGGGACAGGGACCTACGAGCAGTACTTC; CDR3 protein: CASSPRGTGTYEQYF